Below, 21 T cell receptor beta chains from the same sample are listed, as sequenced in a study of T cell responses to AZD1222 COVID-19 vaccine. TCRdb keeps only in-frame clones here, not all; method: immunoSEQ multiplex PCR. The sample includes 120,000 to 150,000 clones, roughly 88% of them seen just once. The sample in question was peripheral blood, obtained on day 0 of AZD1222 vaccination. The receptors originated from an adult in good health.

This rearrangement joins TRBV6-5 to TRBJ1-2, with D perhaps matching TRBD1 (5 bases). Looked up from germline, CDR1 is MNHEY and CDR2 is SVGAGI. The CDR3 totals 11 residues. With 6 bases removed from V and 8 bases from J, the gap between germline ends came to 10 bases. CDR3 sequence: CASSLREGYTF. DNA of the CDR3: TGTGCCAGCAGCCTCAGGGAGGGCTACACCTTC.

The chain is built from TRBV4-2 and TRBJ1-5, with 7 bases that match TRBD1. Unmatched junction bases numbered 8, after V lost 4 bases and J lost 5 bases. This CDR3 has 15 amino acids. Per the germline V gene, CDR1 is LGHNA and CDR2 is YNFKEQ. The CDR3 reads CASSPDGQGDQPQHF. For the CDR3, the DNA is TGTGCCAGCAGCCCAGACGGGCAGGGGGATCAGCCCCAGCATTTT.

The chain has TRBV5-6 and TRBJ1-1; D gene uncertain. Germline V CDR1 and CDR2: SGHDT, YYEEEE. The CDR3 is made up of 13 amino acids. V dropped 2 bases and J dropped 3 bases, with 8 bases sitting between them. CDR3 sequence reads: CASSFDRDTEAFF. The CDR3 DNA follows: TGTGCCAGCAGCTTTGATAGGGACACTGAAGCTTTCTTT.

This sequence joins TRBV11-3 and TRBJ2-7; D remains unclear. The germline V gene has CDR1 SGHNT and CDR2 YENEEA. This CDR3 has 12 amino acids. V was clipped by 9 bases and J by 1 base, with 10 bases between them. CDR3 sequence: CASSVSSYEQYF. CDR3 bases: TGTGCCAGTTCTGTCTCGTCCTACGAGCAGTACTTC.

The chain's CDR3 is CASSQVGRGGANEQFF. DNA of the CDR3: TGCGCCAGCAGCCAAGTGGGACGGGGAGGGGCCAATGAGCAGTTCTTC. This sequence joins TRBV4-3 and TRBJ2-1, with 7 bases matching TRBD2. This CDR3 contains 16 residues. V trimming: 1 base; J trimming: 6 bases; junction bases outside the gene matches: 9. Germline V gene lookup returns CDR1 LGHNA and CDR2 YSLEER.

Note on this clone: Other DNA sequences within the sample encode an identical CDR3. The chain links TRBV3-1 (or the pseudogene TRBV3-2) to TRBJ1-2, with D uncertain. V lost 1 base to trimming and J lost 4 bases, with 13 bases between them. CDR3 size: 15 residues. The germline V gene encodes CDR1 LGHDT and CDR2 YNNKEL (reference sequence). The CDR3 coding sequence is TGTGCCAGCAGCCAAGCCAGAGGACGCTTCTATGGCTACACCTTC. Translation: CASSQARGRFYGYTF.

This chain links TRBV30 with TRBJ1-5, with D unclear. The CDR3 sequence is 13 residues long. V was clipped by 4 bases and J by 2 bases, with 9 bases between them. Per germline, CDR1 GTSNPN and CDR2 SVGIG (reference sequence). The CDR3 nucleotides are TGTGCCTGGACGACCGGCGGCAATCAGCCCCAGCATTTT. Its protein product is CAWTTGGNQPQHF.

This chain joins TRBV12-3 or TRBV12-4 and TRBJ1-1; possible D gene TRBD1, 6 bases. CDR3 length: 13 amino acids. With 3 bases removed from V and 6 bases from J, the gap between germline ends came to 11 bases. CDR3 residues: CASSFGGASEAFF. The CDR3 nucleotides are TGTGCCAGCAGTTTCGGGGGGGCCTCTGAAGCTTTCTTT.

The J gene is TRBJ1-5, the V gene TRBV18; D is unclear. This CDR3 is built from 14 residues. Germline V CDR1 and CDR2: KGHSH, LQKENI. Trimming removed 2 bases from V and 1 base from J, with 6 bases in between. The CDR3 bases are TGTGCCAGCTCACCAGTCCAGAGCAATCAGCCCCAGCATTTT. The encoded protein is CASSPVQSNQPQHF.

The rearrangement links TRBV19 to TRBJ1-4; 7 nucleotides line up with TRBD1. Looked up from germline, CDR1 is LNHDA and CDR2 is SQIVND (reference sequence). The V and J ends lost 1 base and 8 bases, in that order; junction bases with no gene match: 4. There are 14 residues in the CDR3. CDR3 sequence (DNA): TGTGCCAGTAGTATAGGACAGGGAGAGGAAAAACTGTTTTTT. As protein: CASSIGQGEEKLFF. The variable domain in full, with the rest retrieved from reference TRBV19 and TRBJ1-4, is DGGITQSPKYLFRKEGQNVTLSCEQNLNHDAMYWYRQDPGQGLRLIYYSQIVNDFQKGDIAEGYSVSREKKESFPLTVTSAQKNPTAFYLCASSIGQGEEKLFFGSGTQLSVL.

The chain carries TRBV12-3 or TRBV12-4 and TRBJ1-1, with D possibly being TRBD1 (6 bases). This CDR3 is built from 13 residues. Trimming removed 3 bases at V and 13 bases at J, with 18 bases between. CDR3 nucleotides: TGTGCCAGCAGTTTGAGGGGGTACGAAGAGGGTTTCTTT. It translates to CASSLRGYEEGFF.

The rearrangement uses TRBV2 and TRBJ1-1, with D unclear. V lost 5 bases, J lost 8 bases, and 6 bases lay in between. There are 10 residues in the CDR3. Germline CDR1 reads SNHLY; CDR2 reads FYNNEI. CDR3 in DNA: TGTGCCAGCAGTCTCGGGGAAGCTTTCTTT. Translating it yields CASSLGEAFF.

The chain links TRBV28 to TRBJ2-7; 7 positions match TRBD1. The length of the CDR3 is 14 residues. The germline gives CDR1 MDHEN, CDR2 SYDVKM. V lost 7 bases, J lost 2 bases, and 8 bases stayed unmatched. CDR3 region: CASTPTGSTYEQYF. Here the CDR3 DNA reads TGTGCCAGCACCCCGACAGGGTCGACCTACGAGCAGTACTTC.

V gene TRBV2 combines with J gene TRBJ2-1; 7 positions agree with TRBD1. V lost 5 bases, J lost 2 bases, and 6 bases stayed unmatched. Looked up from germline, CDR1 is SNHLY and CDR2 is FYNNEI. The CDR3 totals 15 residues. This CDR3 is CASSTTGATYNEQFF. For the CDR3, the DNA is TGTGCCAGCAGTACAACAGGGGCAACCTACAATGAGCAGTTCTTC. The full variable domain, rest sourced from reference TRBV2 and TRBJ2-1, is EPEVTQTPSHQVTQMGQEVILRCVPISNHLYFYWYRQILGQKVEFLVSFYNNEISEKSEIFDDQFSVERPDGSNFTLKIRSTKLEDSAMYFCASSTTGATYNEQFFGPGTRLTVL.

The chain links TRBV5-1 to TRBJ2-5; weak D call: TRBD2 (6 bases). The V gene's germline CDR1 is SGHRS and CDR2 YFSETQ. This CDR3 region has 16 residues. Between the trimmed V and J ends, which lost 3 bases and 5 bases, there was a span of 20 bases. CDR3 nucleotide sequence: TGCGCCAGCAGCTCGCCGCGGGACGGGAGCGGGGAGACCCAGTACTTC. As protein: CASSSPRDGSGETQYF.

V is TRBV28 and J is TRBJ1-1, with TRBD1 matching over 7 bases. Germline CDR1 is MDHEN and CDR2 is SYDVKM. The CDR3 sequence is 16 residues long. V lost 1 base and J lost 11; bases outside the gene matches: 16. This chain's CDR3 is CASSLFSGVPGQMAFF. The CDR3 coding sequence is TGTGCCAGCAGTTTATTCAGTGGGGTTCCGGGACAGATGGCTTTCTTT.

V usage is TRBV11-2 and J usage is TRBJ2-7; D ambiguous. The germline V and J ends were trimmed by 5 bases and 2 bases, with 10 bases remaining between them. Looked up from germline, CDR1 is SGHAT and CDR2 is FQNNGV. The CDR3 covers 13 residues. CDR3 sequence reads: CASSIRQAYEQYF. In nucleotides, the CDR3 is TGTGCCAGCAGCATAAGGCAGGCCTACGAGCAGTACTTC.

In its sample, this clone was seen once. The chain couples TRBV3-1 (or the pseudogene TRBV3-2) to TRBJ2-1; tentatively, D is TRBD1 or TRBD2 (5 bases each). Germline-derived CDR1 and CDR2 are LGHDT and YNNKEL (reference sequence). The ends were cut back, 4 bases at V and 9 bases at J, with 16 bases in the middle. This CDR3 has 14 residues. The CDR3 reads CASSPGAGVGEQFF. Written as DNA, the CDR3 is TGTGCCAGCAGCCCCGGGGCTGGCGTGGGTGAGCAGTTCTTC.

This chain uses TRBV4-2 with TRBJ1-3, with D uncertain. Trimming stripped 0 bases from V and 0 bases from J, with 12 bases between. The CDR3 is made up of 17 amino acids. CDR1 and CDR2 (germline): LGHNA, YNFKEQ. DNA for the CDR3: TGTGCCAGCAGCCAAGAAAGCGATAGGGTCTCTGGAAACACCATATATTTT. Its translation is CASSQESDRVSGNTIYF.

The chain couples TRBV7-2 to TRBJ2-1; possible D gene TRBD2, 6 bases. This CDR3 is 14 amino acids long. The V and J ends lost 1 base and 10 bases respectively, with 14 bases between them. Germline V gives CDR1 SGHTA, CDR2 FQGNSA. The CDR3 loop reads CASSLGGGLLEQFF. DNA for the CDR3: TGTGCCAGCAGCTTAGGCGGAGGGCTCCTGGAGCAGTTCTTC.

V gene TRBV29-1 combines with J gene TRBJ1-1; TRBD1 aligns across 10 bases. After removal of 5 bases from V and 0 bases from J, the junction contained 3 bases not matched to a gene. Germline V gives CDR1 SQVTM, CDR2 ANQGSEA. The CDR3 extends over 14 amino acids. This CDR3 reads CSVTGTGVNTEAFF. As DNA, the CDR3 is TGCAGCGTTACCGGGACAGGGGTGAACACTGAAGCTTTCTTT.